Listed below are T cell receptor beta chains from one sample, sequenced in a study of cytomegalovirus exposure and HLA in healthy donors. Method: immunoSEQ multiplex PCR; TCRdb's copy keeps in-frame clones and lacks some. The sample carries about 67,000 clones, roughly 80% recorded once. Sample: PBMCs. The receptor set was obtained from a woman in her thirties in good health and CMV-seronegative. CDR3s include the opening cysteine and the closing phenylalanine or tryptophan. Each record gives: clone size, D gene, V gene, J gene, CDR3 length, CDR3 protein, CDR3 DNA. The D gene is left open where the match is weak. The size field is filled for only some rows; it gives once, few, many or a size class.

clone size: -; D gene: -; V gene: TRBV5-8; J gene: TRBJ1-5; CDR3 length: 15; CDR3 protein: CASSLARGLGQPQHF; CDR3 DNA: TGTGCCAGCAGCTTGGCCCGGGGTTTGGGTCAGCCCCAGCATTTT
clone size: -; D gene: -; V gene: TRBV4-1; J gene: TRBJ2-4; CDR3 length: 16; CDR3 protein: CASSSSTLLAKNIQYF; CDR3 DNA: TGCGCCAGCAGCAGTAGTACCTTACTAGCCAAAAACATTCAGTACTTC
clone size: -; D gene: TRBD1; V gene: TRBV7-2; J gene: TRBJ2-1; CDR3 length: 15; CDR3 protein: CASSLNTGVRNEQFF; CDR3 DNA: TGTGCCAGCAGCTTAAATACAGGGGTAAGGAATGAGCAGTTCTTC
clone size: -; D gene: -; V gene: TRBV6-4; J gene: TRBJ2-2; CDR3 length: 13; CDR3 protein: CASSVQNPGELFF; CDR3 DNA: TGTGCCAGCAGTGTCCAGAACCCCGGGGAGCTGTTTTTT
clone size: few; D gene: TRBD1; V gene: TRBV19; J gene: TRBJ1-2; CDR3 length: 15; CDR3 protein: CASRTTQGALNGYTF; CDR3 DNA: TGTGCCAGTAGGACAACACAGGGGGCACTCAATGGCTACACCTTC
clone size: -; D gene: TRBD1; V gene: TRBV11-2; J gene: TRBJ1-6; CDR3 length: 15; CDR3 protein: CASSLTGGANSPLHF; CDR3 DNA: TGTGCCAGCAGCCTTACAGGGGGCGCAAACTCACCCCTCCACTTT
clone size: -; D gene: TRBD1; V gene: TRBV2; J gene: TRBJ1-2; CDR3 length: 13; CDR3 protein: CASKDYRGSGYTF; CDR3 DNA: TGTGCCAGCAAAGATTACAGGGGATCTGGCTACACCTTC
clone size: -; D gene: TRBD2; V gene: TRBV2; J gene: TRBJ2-7; CDR3 length: 20; CDR3 protein: CASSDIPGLAGKVEVYEQYF; CDR3 DNA: TGTGCCAGCAGTGACATACCAGGACTAGCGGGGAAAGTAGAGGTTTACGAGCAGTACTTC
clone size: -; D gene: -; V gene: TRBV19; J gene: TRBJ2-5; CDR3 length: 14; CDR3 protein: CASSIGGVQETQYF; CDR3 DNA: TGTGCCAGTAGTATAGGCGGGGTGCAAGAGACCCAGTACTTC
clone size: -; D gene: TRBD2; V gene: TRBV5-6; J gene: TRBJ2-5; CDR3 length: 17; CDR3 protein: CASTTIPGLGTGETQYF; CDR3 DNA: TGTGCCAGCACCACCATACCGGGACTAGGGACCGGAGAGACCCAGTACTTC
clone size: -; D gene: -; V gene: TRBV6-6; J gene: TRBJ1-1; CDR3 length: 13; CDR3 protein: CASSRSLNTEAFF; CDR3 DNA: TGTGCCAGCAGTAGGAGTTTGAACACTGAAGCTTTCTTT
clone size: few; D gene: TRBD1; V gene: TRBV5-6; J gene: TRBJ2-3; CDR3 length: 15; CDR3 protein: CASSLGTGKKDTQYF; CDR3 DNA: TGTGCCAGCAGCTTAGGGACAGGGAAGAAAGATACGCAGTATTTT
clone size: few; D gene: -; V gene: TRBV19; J gene: TRBJ2-3; CDR3 length: 17; CDR3 protein: CATARGWDGVGTDTQYF; CDR3 DNA: TGTGCCACCGCAAGGGGGTGGGATGGGGTTGGCACAGATACGCAGTATTTT
clone size: -; D gene: TRBD1; V gene: TRBV2; J gene: TRBJ2-7; CDR3 length: 14; CDR3 protein: CASRADRGPYEQYF; CDR3 DNA: TGTGCCAGCAGAGCCGACAGGGGACCCTACGAGCAGTACTTC
clone size: -; D gene: TRBD1; V gene: TRBV6-6; J gene: TRBJ2-2; CDR3 length: 15; CDR3 protein: CASSSTGHTTGELFF; CDR3 DNA: TGTGCCAGCAGTTCGACAGGGCATACCACCGGGGAGCTGTTTTTT
clone size: -; D gene: TRBD1; V gene: TRBV9; J gene: TRBJ2-7; CDR3 length: 14; CDR3 protein: CASSPRDRLYEQYF; CDR3 DNA: TGTGCCAGCAGCCCTAGGGACAGACTGTACGAGCAGTACTTC
clone size: medium-sized; D gene: TRBD1; V gene: TRBV4-3; J gene: TRBJ1-4; CDR3 length: 16; CDR3 protein: CASSQEARGREEKLFF; CDR3 DNA: TGCGCCAGCAGCCAAGAGGCCAGGGGGCGTGAGGAAAAACTGTTTTTT
clone size: -; D gene: TRBD1; V gene: TRBV5-4; J gene: TRBJ2-7; CDR3 length: 16; CDR3 protein: CASSLDRDRGRREQYF; CDR3 DNA: TGTGCCAGCAGCTTGGATCGGGACAGGGGGCGTCGCGAGCAGTACTTC
clone size: -; D gene: TRBD1; V gene: TRBV7-6; J gene: TRBJ1-1; CDR3 length: 13; CDR3 protein: CASSLQGYTEAFF; CDR3 DNA: TGTGCCAGCAGCCTACAGGGGTACACTGAAGCTTTCTTT
clone size: -; D gene: -; V gene: TRBV11-2; J gene: TRBJ2-2; CDR3 length: 14; CDR3 protein: CASSLTVGTGELFF; CDR3 DNA: TGTGCCAGCAGCTTAACAGTAGGCACCGGGGAGCTGTTTTTT
clone size: -; D gene: -; V gene: TRBV6-5; J gene: TRBJ2-2; CDR3 length: 15; CDR3 protein: CASRKPGLAAGELFF; CDR3 DNA: TGTGCCAGCAGAAAACCGGGACTGGCGGCCGGGGAGCTGTTTTTT
clone size: -; D gene: TRBD2; V gene: TRBV9; J gene: TRBJ2-5; CDR3 length: 19; CDR3 protein: CASSPGVGLAGGRGETQYF; CDR3 DNA: TGTGCCAGCAGCCCGGGGGTGGGACTAGCGGGGGGAAGAGGAGAGACCCAGTACTTC
clone size: -; D gene: TRBD2; V gene: TRBV5-1; J gene: TRBJ2-1; CDR3 length: 14; CDR3 protein: CASRGTSGNNEQFF; CDR3 DNA: TGCGCCAGCAGGGGGACTAGCGGGAACAATGAGCAGTTCTTC
clone size: -; D gene: -; V gene: TRBV15; J gene: TRBJ2-1; CDR3 length: 14; CDR3 protein: CATSRAISLLEQFF; CDR3 DNA: TGTGCCACCAGCAGAGCGATAAGCCTTCTGGAGCAGTTCTTC
clone size: -; D gene: -; V gene: TRBV6-1; J gene: TRBJ1-3; CDR3 length: 20; CDR3 protein: CASSETDRLRVDDSGNTIYF; CDR3 DNA: TGTGCCAGCAGTGAAACCGACCGCCTCCGGGTCGACGACTCTGGAAACACCATATATTTT
clone size: -; D gene: TRBD2; V gene: TRBV7-9; J gene: TRBJ2-3; CDR3 length: 16; CDR3 protein: CAGSGGGGEYTDTQYF; CDR3 DNA: TGTGCCGGGAGCGGTGGCGGGGGGGAATACACAGATACGCAGTATTTT
clone size: -; D gene: TRBD1; V gene: TRBV19; J gene: TRBJ1-2; CDR3 length: 14; CDR3 protein: CASIAGQAGGGYTF; CDR3 DNA: TGTGCCAGTATCGCGGGACAGGCCGGGGGAGGCTACACCTTC
clone size: -; D gene: -; V gene: TRBV11-3; J gene: TRBJ2-5; CDR3 length: 14; CDR3 protein: CASSLDGGQETQYF; CDR3 DNA: TGTGCCAGCAGCTTAGACGGCGGCCAAGAGACCCAGTACTTC
clone size: -; D gene: -; V gene: TRBV21-1; J gene: TRBJ1-1; CDR3 length: 16; CDR3 protein: CASSPYFGIMNTEAFF; CDR3 DNA: TGTGCCAGCAGCCCCTACTTCGGGATTATGAACACTGAAGCTTTCTTT
clone size: once; D gene: TRBD1; V gene: TRBV5-1; J gene: TRBJ2-1; CDR3 length: 16; CDR3 protein: CASSSLTGSSYNEQFF; CDR3 DNA: TGCGCCAGCAGCTCTTTGACAGGGTCGTCCTACAATGAGCAGTTCTTC
clone size: -; D gene: TRBD1; V gene: TRBV27; J gene: TRBJ1-4; CDR3 length: 15; CDR3 protein: CASSSAGTGNEKLFF; CDR3 DNA: TGTGCCAGCAGTTCTGCCGGGACAGGGAATGAAAAACTGTTTTTT
clone size: -; D gene: -; V gene: TRBV4-1; J gene: TRBJ1-1; CDR3 length: 14; CDR3 protein: CASSRRGGGTEAFF; CDR3 DNA: TGCGCCAGCAGCCGGAGAGGAGGAGGGACTGAAGCTTTCTTT
clone size: -; D gene: -; V gene: TRBV19; J gene: TRBJ1-2; CDR3 length: 16; CDR3 protein: CASSQLRRGLRAGYTF; CDR3 DNA: TGTGCCAGTAGCCAACTAAGGAGGGGACTTCGGGCTGGCTACACCTTC
clone size: -; D gene: -; V gene: TRBV6-1; J gene: TRBJ1-1; CDR3 length: 14; CDR3 protein: CASSEFPENTEAFF; CDR3 DNA: TGTGCCAGCAGTGAATTTCCAGAAAACACTGAAGCTTTCTTT
clone size: -; D gene: -; V gene: TRBV6-1; J gene: TRBJ2-7; CDR3 length: 14; CDR3 protein: CASSEARPPYEQYF; CDR3 DNA: TGTGCCAGCAGTGAAGCTCGTCCTCCCTACGAGCAGTACTTC
clone size: -; D gene: TRBD1; V gene: TRBV30; J gene: TRBJ1-4; CDR3 length: 15; CDR3 protein: CAWSDTQGGNEKLFF; CDR3 DNA: TGTGCCTGGAGCGACACCCAGGGGGGTAATGAAAAACTGTTTTTT
clone size: few; D gene: -; V gene: TRBV7-9; J gene: TRBJ1-2; CDR3 length: 11; CDR3 protein: CASSPIYGYTF; CDR3 DNA: TGTGCCAGCAGCCCTATTTATGGCTACACCTTC
clone size: -; D gene: TRBD2; V gene: TRBV27; J gene: TRBJ2-5; CDR3 length: 16; CDR3 protein: CASRRVAGASGETQYF; CDR3 DNA: TGTGCCAGCAGGAGGGTAGCGGGGGCCTCGGGGGAGACCCAGTACTTC
clone size: once; D gene: TRBD1; V gene: TRBV19; J gene: TRBJ1-2; CDR3 length: 14; CDR3 protein: CASSRDRDYYGYTF; CDR3 DNA: TGTGCCAGTAGTAGGGACAGGGACTACTATGGCTACACCTTC
clone size: few; D gene: TRBD1; V gene: TRBV19; J gene: TRBJ1-2; CDR3 length: 15; CDR3 protein: CASSFGTGANYGYTF; CDR3 DNA: TGTGCCAGTAGTTTCGGGACAGGCGCCAACTATGGCTACACCTTC
clone size: few; D gene: -; V gene: TRBV11-2; J gene: TRBJ2-7; CDR3 length: 12; CDR3 protein: CASSFGGYEQYF; CDR3 DNA: TGTGCCAGCAGCTTCGGAGGCTACGAGCAGTACTTC
clone size: -; D gene: -; V gene: TRBV11-3; J gene: TRBJ2-3; CDR3 length: 14; CDR3 protein: CASSRQGEVGTQYF; CDR3 DNA: TGTGCCAGCAGCCGCCAGGGGGAGGTGGGCACGCAGTATTTT